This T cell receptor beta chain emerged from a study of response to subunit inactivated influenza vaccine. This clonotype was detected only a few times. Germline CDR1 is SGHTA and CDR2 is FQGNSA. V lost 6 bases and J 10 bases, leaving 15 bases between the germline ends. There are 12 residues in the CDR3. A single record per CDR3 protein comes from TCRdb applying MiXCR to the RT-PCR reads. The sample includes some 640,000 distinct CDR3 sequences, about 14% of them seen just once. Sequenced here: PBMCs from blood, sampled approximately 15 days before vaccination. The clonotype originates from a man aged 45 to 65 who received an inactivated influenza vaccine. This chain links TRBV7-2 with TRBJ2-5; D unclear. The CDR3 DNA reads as TGTGCCAGCAGATCTTCCGCTGCCAACCAGTACTTC. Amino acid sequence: CASRSSAANQYF.